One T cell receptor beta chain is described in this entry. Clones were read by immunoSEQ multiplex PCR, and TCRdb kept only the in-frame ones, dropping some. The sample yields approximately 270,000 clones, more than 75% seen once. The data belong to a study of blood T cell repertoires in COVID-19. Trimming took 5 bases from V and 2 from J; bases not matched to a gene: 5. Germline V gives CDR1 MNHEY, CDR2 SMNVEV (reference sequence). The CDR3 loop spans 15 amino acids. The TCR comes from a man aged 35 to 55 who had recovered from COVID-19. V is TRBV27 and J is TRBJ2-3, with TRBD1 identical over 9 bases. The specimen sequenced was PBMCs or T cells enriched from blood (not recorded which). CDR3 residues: CASSIGTGNTDTQYF. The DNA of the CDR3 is TGTGCCAGCAGTATCGGGACAGGGAACACAGATACGCAGTATTTT.